This entry is about one T cell receptor beta chain. Its antigen is currently unknown. It was with 60 Vbeta and 13 Jbeta primers that the PCR ran. The assay was immunoSEQ multiplex PCR, and TCRdb's table has in-frame clones only and misses some. This table has around 100,000 clones, 81% appearing once. This entry comes from a study of cytomegalovirus exposure and HLA in healthy donors. The study sampled nominally healthy donors, though unrecorded immune exposures were likely. Findings and limits, study-wide: High specificity and sensitivity for cytomegalovirus status were reported for the classifier.

Germline CDR1 is SGHRS and CDR2 is YFSETQ. This CDR3 is built from 14 residues. This TCR came from a man between 35 and 55 years old in good health and CMV-seropositive. The sequenced sample consisted of PBMCs. The chain joins TRBV5-1 to TRBJ2-5, with TRBD2 matching 8 bases. The end of the DNA fits TRBJ2-7 better, so the J call may be wrong. CDR3 residues: CASSSTSASPEQYF. CDR3 nucleotide sequence: TGCGCCAGCAGCTCGACTAGCGCCTCCCCCGAGCAGTACTTC.